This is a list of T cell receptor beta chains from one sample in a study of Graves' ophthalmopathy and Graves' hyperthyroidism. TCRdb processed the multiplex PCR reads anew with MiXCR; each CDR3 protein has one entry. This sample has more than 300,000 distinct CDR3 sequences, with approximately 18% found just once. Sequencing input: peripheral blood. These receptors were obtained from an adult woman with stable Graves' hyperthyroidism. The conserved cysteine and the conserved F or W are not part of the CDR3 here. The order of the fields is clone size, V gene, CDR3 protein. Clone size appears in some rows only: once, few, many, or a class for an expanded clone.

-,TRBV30,AWSWGSNQPQH
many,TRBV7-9,ASIPDRGQETQY
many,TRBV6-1,ASSEARGQENIKY
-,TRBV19,ASSDQRGDTQY
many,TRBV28,ASSLLSTPAKNIQY
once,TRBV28,ASSSPRAVPYEQY
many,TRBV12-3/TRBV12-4,ASSWGAGANVLT
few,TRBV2,ASSEHSSYEQY
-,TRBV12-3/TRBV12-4,ASSFLTPSYEQY
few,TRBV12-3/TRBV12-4,ASRYDRGPETQY
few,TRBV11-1,ASRHFDRGPTGELF
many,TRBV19,ASSSGGATGTRPQH
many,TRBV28,ASSFPGPETQY